These 6 T cell receptor beta chains share one sample of origin, sequenced in a study of T cell repertoires in ileal Crohn's disease. TCRdb keeps only in-frame clones here, not all; method: immunoSEQ multiplex PCR. Altogether some 10,000 clones are present, more than 65% being singletons, with the ten largest covering more than 5.5%. The time point was: neoterminal ileum biopsy at postoperative endoscopy, about 6 months after surgery. Input material: ileal tissue. All receptors derive from an adult with Crohn's disease.

The chain carries TRBV7-2 and TRBJ2-3, with TRBD2 matching 7 bases. Germline CDR1 reads SGHTA; CDR2 reads FQGNSA. The CDR3 length is 14 residues. V was pared by 3 bases and J by 3 bases, with 3 bases of the junction left unmatched. CDR3 coding DNA: TGTGCCAGCAGCTTTCACGGGGGGACAGATACGCAGTATTTT. Translated, it gives CASSFHGGTDTQYF.

This chain links TRBV28 with TRBJ2-2; D is undetermined. Germline assignment: CDR1 MDHEN and CDR2 SYDVKM. Trimming shortened V by 1 base and J by 7 bases, and 10 bases separated the two germline ends. The CDR3 consists of 14 residues. In DNA form, the CDR3 reads TGTGCCAGCAGTTTATCCGGTACGGGCGGGGAGCTGTTTTTT. Translation gives CASSLSGTGGELFF. Drawing the rest from reference TRBV28 and TRBJ2-2, the complete variable domain is DVKVTQSSRYLVKRTGEKVFLECVQDMDHENMFWYRQDPGLGLRLIYFSYDVKMKEKGDIPEGYSVSREKKERFSLILESASTNQTSMYLCASSLSGTGGELFFGEGSRLTVL.

This chain connects TRBV25-1 to TRBJ1-4; 9 positions agree with TRBD1. The germline gives CDR1 MGHDK, CDR2 SYGVNS. V was pared by 7 bases and J by 4 bases, with 7 bases of the junction left unmatched. The CDR3 length is 15 residues. The DNA of the CDR3 is TGTGCCAGCACAGGACAGGGGCCTCATAATGAAAAACTGTTTTTT. It specifies CASTGQGPHNEKLFF.

CDR3 region: CASSSRDGTRYTF. DNA for the CDR3: TGCGCCAGCAGCTCCCGAGATGGGACTCGCTACACCTTC. The gene calls are TRBV5-1 and TRBJ1-2; D is possibly TRBD1 (5 bases). CDR3 length equals 13 residues. Germline CDR1 is SGHRS and CDR2 is YFSETQ. With 3 bases removed from V and 9 bases from J, the gap between germline ends came to 15 bases. Variable domain in full (rest from reference TRBV5-1 and TRBJ1-2): KAGVTQTPRYLIKTRGQQVTLSCSPISGHRSVSWYQQTPGQGLQFLFEYFSETQRNKGNFPGRFSGRQFSNSRSEMNVSTLELGDSALYLCASSSRDGTRYTFGSGTRLTVV.

The rearrangement uses TRBV5-1 and TRBJ2-3, with D hard to call. V was shortened by 0 bases and J by 2 bases, with 10 bases between the two germline ends. This CDR3 is 15 amino acids long. CDR1 and CDR2 from the germline V gene are SGHRS and YFSETQ. CDR3 sequence reads: CASSLGGADTDTQYF. DNA of the CDR3: TGCGCCAGCAGCTTGGGCGGAGCCGACACAGATACGCAGTATTTT.

The rearrangement uses TRBV19 and TRBJ1-6; TRBD1 might be the D (6 bases). Germline V gene data show CDR1 as LNHDA and CDR2 as SQIVND (reference sequence). This CDR3 spans 16 amino acids. The V gene lost 3 bases and the J gene lost 6 bases, with 15 bases spanning the gap. CDR3 in amino acids: CASSISLQGSNSPLHF. CDR3 DNA sequence: TGTGCCAGTAGTATTTCATTACAGGGTAGTAATTCACCCCTCCACTTT.